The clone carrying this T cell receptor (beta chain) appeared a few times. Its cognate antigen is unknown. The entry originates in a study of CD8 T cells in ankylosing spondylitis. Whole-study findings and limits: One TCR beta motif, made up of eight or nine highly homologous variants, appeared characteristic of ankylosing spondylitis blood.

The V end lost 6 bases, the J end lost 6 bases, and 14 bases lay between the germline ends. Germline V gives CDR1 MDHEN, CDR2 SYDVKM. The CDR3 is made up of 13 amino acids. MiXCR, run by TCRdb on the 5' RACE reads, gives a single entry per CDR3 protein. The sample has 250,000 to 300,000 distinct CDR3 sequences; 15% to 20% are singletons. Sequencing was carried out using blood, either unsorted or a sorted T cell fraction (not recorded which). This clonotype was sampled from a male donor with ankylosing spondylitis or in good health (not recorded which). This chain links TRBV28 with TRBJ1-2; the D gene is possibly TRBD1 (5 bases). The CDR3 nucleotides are TGTGCCAGCAGCTACACCTTGGGGGATGGCTACACCTTC. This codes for CASSYTLGDGYTF.